A selection of T cell receptor beta chains follows, all from one sample in a study of blood T cell repertoires in COVID-19. Using immunoSEQ multiplex PCR, the repertoire was profiled, and TCRdb retains in-frame clones only, with some absent. The sample consists of approximately 75,000 clones, 74% of them appearing once. Sequencing used peripheral blood. All receptors derive from a human donor with acute or convalescent COVID-19. The donor label of this sample is uncertain. Both conserved end residues are part of each CDR3. Clone size is shown for a subset of rows, as once, few, many or a class of expanded clone.

v_call	j_call	clone_size	cdr3_aa
TRBV10-2	TRBJ2-3	NA	CASRRGVASGGTDTQYF
TRBV28	TRBJ1-5	NA	CASRLRGQAENQPQHF
TRBV10-2	TRBJ1-2	NA	CASSRVEGYGYTF
TRBV30	TRBJ2-5	once	CAWRQQGAQETQYF
TRBV19	TRBJ1-5	NA	CASSIPRGSVNQPQHF
TRBV5-1	TRBJ2-2	NA	CASSLEGASTGELFF
TRBV28	TRBJ1-2	NA	CASIPSGTGPLYGYTF
TRBV4-2	TRBJ1-1	NA	CASSQGDRADTEAFF
TRBV28	TRBJ1-4	few	CASSATGVSEKLFF
TRBV7-2	TRBJ1-5	NA	CASSPTGDQPQHF
TRBV5-1	TRBJ1-2	NA	CASSLRQGLSYTF
TRBV19	TRBJ1-2	NA	CASSIRAGNYGYTF
TRBV5-1	TRBJ2-2	NA	CASSLVGTGRLAGPTGELFF
TRBV6-1	TRBJ1-3	few	CASSLETGVKNTIYF
TRBV12-3/TRBV12-4	TRBJ2-2	NA	CATPRENTGELFF
TRBV12-3/TRBV12-4	TRBJ1-1	NA	CASSFGRTTEAFF
TRBV6-2/TRBV6-3	TRBJ1-1	NA	CASSQTWNTEAFF
TRBV11-2	TRBJ2-2	NA	CASSPGLAGGRGGELFF
TRBV28	TRBJ2-3	NA	CASSFAGEGSDTQYF
TRBV21-1	TRBJ1-6	NA	CASSGQGRKDSPLHF
TRBV28	TRBJ1-2	NA	CASSRLDTGYTF
TRBV5-8	TRBJ1-1	NA	CASSRQVNTEAFF
TRBV24-1	TRBJ2-5	NA	CATSDLQQGSETQYF
TRBV9	TRBJ1-6	NA	CASSADSNNSPLHF
TRBV5-1	TRBJ1-1	NA	CASSLATGAGTEAFF
TRBV7-9	TRBJ1-5	NA	CASSGWGGNQPQHF
TRBV7-6	TRBJ2-5	NA	CASSIQGLTGQLQETQYF
TRBV6-5	TRBJ1-3	NA	CASRYLTAGNTIYF
TRBV7-9	TRBJ2-7	NA	CASSFGRDSYEQYF
TRBV3-1/TRBV3-2	TRBJ1-4	few	CASSPQGGINEKLFF
TRBV14	TRBJ2-7	once	CASSQLRTSGNYEQYF
TRBV5-8	TRBJ1-5	few	CASSLMGRGNQPQHF
TRBV5-6	TRBJ1-6	NA	CASRSMGQGPGPLHF
TRBV7-9	TRBJ2-3	NA	CASSQDTDTQYF
TRBV27	TRBJ2-1	NA	CASSAPGLLNEQFF
TRBV28	TRBJ2-4	NA	CASSLHLAGGKNIQYF
TRBV7-7	TRBJ2-2	NA	CASSLEAGWGTGELFF
TRBV2	TRBJ1-2	NA	CASSEAGTLGRNYGYTF
TRBV7-2	TRBJ2-1	NA	CASSLVGGVSYNEQFF
TRBV5-6	TRBJ1-2	NA	CASSLSGTAIYGYTF
TRBV7-2	TRBJ1-2	once	CASSLVTGYGYTF
TRBV23-1	TRBJ1-4	NA	CASSQGGEKANEKLFF
TRBV5-1	TRBJ2-6	NA	CASSLDSTWGANVLTF
TRBV19	TRBJ1-5	NA	CASCAQGIRSNQPQHF
TRBV9	TRBJ2-3	NA	CASSVRSGDSTDTQYF
TRBV7-6	TRBJ2-2	NA	CASSPVAEVTGELFF
TRBV5-1	TRBJ1-1	NA	CASRLTGGTEAFF
TRBV19	TRBJ1-2	NA	CASRDRYDYGYTF
TRBV6-6	TRBJ2-2	NA	CASRETGKNTGELFF
TRBV5-6	TRBJ1-4	NA	CASNPKGELEKLFF
TRBV15	TRBJ2-7	once	CATSRVAGSGPYEQYF
TRBV11-2	TRBJ2-4	once	CASSLDSSRVAKNIQYF